The 23 T cell receptor beta chains below all came from one sample that was sequenced in a study of blood T cell repertoires in COVID-19. Only in-frame clones appear in the TCRdb table, and some are missing; sequencing was by immunoSEQ multiplex PCR. The sample shows 350,000 to 550,000 clones, 70% to 90% of them seen only once. The sample taken for sequencing was PBMCs or T cells enriched from blood (not recorded which). These receptors were taken from a woman aged 18-29 years with acute COVID-19.

This clone appeared once. CDR3 protein: CASSPGQGYNEQYF. The CDR3 DNA sequence: TGTGCCAGCAGCCCCGGACAGGGGTATAACGAGCAGTACTTC. The chain combines TRBV5-6 with TRBJ2-7; 9 nucleotides align to TRBD1. Germline assignment: CDR1 SGHDT and CDR2 YYEEEE. The V and J ends lost 4 bases and 5 bases, in that order; junction bases with no gene match: 7. There are 14 residues in the CDR3.

This rearrangement joins TRBV2 to TRBJ1-5; TRBD1 might be the D (6 bases). V was shortened by 4 bases and J by 6 bases, with 10 bases between the two germline ends. This CDR3 is 13 amino acids long. Germline loops: CDR1 SNHLY, CDR2 FYNNEI. CDR3 DNA: TGTGCCAGCAGTGGACAGGTTGGTCAGCCCCAGCATTTT. Translating gives CASSGQVGQPQHF.

A single count supports this clone. This chain links TRBV6-2 or TRBV6-3 with TRBJ2-7, with D possibly matching TRBD1 (5 bases). V dropped 6 bases and J dropped 3 bases, with 12 bases sitting between them. The CDR3 has 13 residues. Germline V gene data show CDR1 as MNHEY and CDR2 as SVGEGT. DNA of the CDR3: TGTGCCAGCAGCGCAACAGGTCGCTACGAGCAGTACTTC. Protein product: CASSATGRYEQYF.

The chain couples TRBV4-1 to TRBJ1-1; D possibly corresponds to TRBD1 (6 bases). CDR3 length: 17 amino acids. CDR1 MGHRA and CDR2 YSYEKL come from the germline V gene. V was clipped by 2 bases and J by 0 bases, with 16 bases between them. The CDR3 DNA reads as TGCGCCAGCAGCCAAAATAATGGGGGCCGACTGAACACTGAAGCTTTCTTT. Translating gives CASSQNNGGRLNTEAFF.

The gene calls are TRBV2 and TRBJ2-7; possible D gene TRBD1, 6 bases. Trimming shortened V by 0 bases and J by 4 bases, and 13 bases separated the two germline ends. Germline V gives CDR1 SNHLY, CDR2 FYNNEI. The CDR3 has 15 residues. CDR3 in DNA: TGTGCCAGCAGTGAAGCGCTTAACAGGGCGTACGAGCAGTACTTC. The encoded protein is CASSEALNRAYEQYF.

This clone came up once. The chain uses TRBV9 and TRBJ1-1; TRBD1 matches 7 bases. Germline CDR1 is SGDLS and CDR2 is YYNGEE. The CDR3 has 19 amino acids. The V and J ends lost 0 bases and 0 bases, in that order; junction bases with no gene match: 14. CDR3 sequence reads: CASSVGTGSLSALNTEAFF. In DNA form, the CDR3 reads TGTGCCAGCAGCGTAGGGACAGGCTCGCTTTCCGCTTTGAACACTGAAGCTTTCTTT. Full variable domain (remainder filled in from reference TRBV9 and TRBJ1-1): DSGVTQTPKHLITATGQRVTLRCSPRSGDLSVYWYQQSLDQGLQFLIQYYNGEERAKGNILERFSAQQFPDLHSELNLSSLELGDSALYFCASSVGTGSLSALNTEAFFGQGTRLTVV.

The chain joins TRBV5-1 to TRBJ2-7, with D perhaps matching TRBD2 (6 bases). V was cut by 4 bases and J by 3 bases, with 14 bases left in between. The CDR3 spans 14 residues. Per germline, CDR1 SGHRS and CDR2 YFSETQ. The CDR3 loop reads CASSRLDTVYEQYF. The CDR3 DNA reads TGCGCCAGCAGCAGACTAGATACTGTCTACGAGCAGTACTTC.

The chain couples TRBV10-2 to TRBJ1-6, with a weak D call TRBD1 (6 bases). V dropped 2 bases and J dropped 6 bases, with 17 bases sitting between them. CDR1 is WSHSY, CDR2 SAAADI, per germline. The CDR3 sequence is 17 residues long. The CDR3 bases are TGCGCCAGCAGTGAGCTCCCACAGGGCCCCTTTAATTCACCCCTCCACTTT. Its translation is CASSELPQGPFNSPLHF.

The gene calls are TRBV27 and TRBJ2-1; 9 bases map to TRBD2. Germline CDR1 is MNHEY and CDR2 is SMNVEV (reference sequence). After removal of 6 bases from V and 2 bases from J, the junction contained 2 bases not matched to a gene. CDR3 size: 14 residues. CDR3 coding DNA: TGTGCCAGCAGACCTAGCGGGGCCTACAATGAGCAGTTCTTC. Its translation: CASRPSGAYNEQFF.

J is TRBJ2-1 and V is TRBV28, with 7 bases identical to TRBD1. The J segment lost 2 bases and the V segment lost 7 bases, leaving 5 bases of the junction unmatched. There are 14 residues in the CDR3. The germline gives CDR1 MDHEN, CDR2 SYDVKM. The CDR3 loop reads CASTRDSTYNEQFF. The DNA for the CDR3 is TGTGCCAGCACCCGGGACAGCACCTACAATGAGCAGTTCTTC.

The J gene is TRBJ1-4, the V gene TRBV28; maybe TRBD1 (6 bases). The V gene's germline CDR1 is MDHEN and CDR2 SYDVKM. The CDR3 contains 15 residues. Trimming stripped 5 bases from V and 0 bases from J, with 10 bases between. CDR3 protein: CASSKYRATNEKLFF. CDR3 sequence (DNA): TGTGCCAGCAGTAAATACAGGGCAACTAATGAAAAACTGTTTTTT.

This chain uses TRBV7-8 with TRBJ2-2; tentatively, D is TRBD2 (5 bases). The CDR3 totals 16 residues. Per germline, CDR1 SGHVS and CDR2 FQNEAQ. V shed 1 base and J shed 4 bases, with 13 bases lying between them. CDR3 DNA: TGTGCCAGCAGCTTAGAGCCGGGGATGGGCACCGGGGAGCTGTTTTTT. It yields the protein CASSLEPGMGTGELFF.

The chain links TRBV6-5 to TRBJ2-5; possible D gene TRBD2, 6 bases. The CDR3 length is 12 residues. Germline-derived CDR1 and CDR2 are MNHEY and SVGAGI. Trimming shortened V by 6 bases and J by 5 bases, and 10 bases separated the two germline ends. CDR3 residues: CASSPAGETQYF. CDR3 coding DNA: TGTGCCAGCAGCCCAGCGGGTGAGACCCAGTACTTC.

The rearrangement links TRBV6-2 or TRBV6-3 to TRBJ1-1; 9 bases agree with TRBD1. This CDR3 has 14 amino acids. Germline V lookup: CDR1 MNHEY, CDR2 SVGEGT. The J segment lost 2 bases and the V segment lost 5 bases, leaving 3 bases of the junction unmatched. The chain's CDR3 is CASSKGQGNTEAFF. DNA of the CDR3: TGTGCCAGCAGTAAGGGACAGGGTAACACTGAAGCTTTCTTT.

The chain combines TRBV9 with TRBJ2-7; D possibly corresponds to TRBD2 (7 bases). The CDR3 is 14 amino acids. The germline V gene has CDR1 SGDLS and CDR2 YYNGEE. V lost 2 bases and J lost 3, with 12 bases in between. CDR3 sequence (DNA): TGTGCCAGCAGCGTGGGGGGGACAATCTACGAGCAGTACTTC. Protein product: CASSVGGTIYEQYF.

This chain connects TRBV7-9 to TRBJ2-7; TRBD2 is a possible D gene (5 bases). V lost 5 bases to trimming and J lost 2 bases, with 10 bases between them. CDR1 is SEHNR and CDR2 is FQNEAQ in the germline V gene (reference sequence). This CDR3 is built from 13 residues. Here the CDR3 DNA reads TGTGCCAGCAGCCCTCGGGGAGCCTACGAGCAGTACTTC. Protein: CASSPRGAYEQYF.

This rearrangement joins TRBV9 to TRBJ1-3; 9 bases align to TRBD1. The CDR3 length is 16 residues. V lost 2 bases, J lost 1 base, and 4 bases stayed unmatched. Germline values: CDR1 SGDLS, CDR2 YYNGEE. DNA for the CDR3: TGTGCCAGCAGCGTGACAGGGGGTGTTTCTGGAAACACCATATATTTT. Residues: CASSVTGGVSGNTIYF. The whole variable domain, remainder taken from reference TRBV9 and TRBJ1-3, is DSGVTQTPKHLITATGQRVTLRCSPRSGDLSVYWYQQSLDQGLQFLIQYYNGEERAKGNILERFSAQQFPDLHSELNLSSLELGDSALYFCASSVTGGVSGNTIYFGEGSWLTVV.

This chain connects TRBV19 to TRBJ2-1, with D maybe TRBD1 (6 bases). The length of the CDR3 is 15 residues. Germline CDR1 LNHDA, CDR2 SQIVND (reference sequence). V gave up 7 bases and J gave up 4 bases, with 17 bases separating them. The CDR3 nucleotides are TGTGCCAGTATGGATCGAGGGGGTACTTACAATGAGCAGTTCTTC. It is translated as CASMDRGGTYNEQFF.

The chain carries TRBV20-1 and TRBJ2-5, with D tentatively TRBD2 (5 bases). Looked up from germline, CDR1 is DFQATT and CDR2 is SNEGSKA (reference sequence). CDR3 length equals 14 residues. The germline V and J ends were trimmed by 3 bases and 1 base, with 12 bases remaining between them. CDR3: CSASGWESQETQYF. The CDR3 region has the DNA TGCAGTGCTAGTGGGTGGGAGAGCCAAGAGACCCAGTACTTC.

The rearrangement joins TRBV27 to TRBJ2-5, with D maybe TRBD1 (5 bases). The CDR3 is made up of 16 amino acids. CDR1 and CDR2 (germline): MNHEY, SMNVEV (reference sequence). The V end lost 0 bases, the J end lost 0 bases, and 11 bases lay between the germline ends. CDR3 region: CASSLSGAKNQETQYF. The CDR3 bases are TGTGCCAGCAGTTTATCTGGGGCGAAGAACCAAGAGACCCAGTACTTC.

This clone is a singleton in its sample. The V and J genes are TRBV6-1 and TRBJ1-5; 7 bases map to TRBD1. Losses at the gene ends were 5 bases for V and 5 bases for J; bases not matched to a gene: 3. The CDR3 spans 13 residues. Germline CDR1 MNHNS, CDR2 SASEGT. CDR3 amino acids: CASSLTGDQPQHF. The CDR3 coding sequence is TGTGCCAGCAGTTTAACAGGGGATCAGCCCCAGCATTTT.

The chain recombines TRBV25-1 with TRBJ1-6; no clear D gene. V gave up 4 bases and J gave up 5 bases, with 3 bases separating them. CDR3 length equals 12 residues. CDR1 is MGHDK and CDR2 is SYGVNS in the germline V gene. CDR3 DNA: TGTGCCAGCAGTGCCAATAATTCACCCCTCCACTTT. Protein product: CASSANNSPLHF.

The chain employs TRBV7-2 and TRBJ2-5; 8 bases line up with TRBD1. CDR1 is SGHTA, CDR2 FQGNSA, per germline. The CDR3 runs to 16 residues. Trimming removed 5 bases from V and 4 bases from J; junction bases left unmatched: 12. Here the CDR3 DNA reads TGTGCCAGCAGCCCTCAGGGCCAGGGGGCCTCAGAGACCCAGTACTTC. It specifies CASSPQGQGASETQYF.